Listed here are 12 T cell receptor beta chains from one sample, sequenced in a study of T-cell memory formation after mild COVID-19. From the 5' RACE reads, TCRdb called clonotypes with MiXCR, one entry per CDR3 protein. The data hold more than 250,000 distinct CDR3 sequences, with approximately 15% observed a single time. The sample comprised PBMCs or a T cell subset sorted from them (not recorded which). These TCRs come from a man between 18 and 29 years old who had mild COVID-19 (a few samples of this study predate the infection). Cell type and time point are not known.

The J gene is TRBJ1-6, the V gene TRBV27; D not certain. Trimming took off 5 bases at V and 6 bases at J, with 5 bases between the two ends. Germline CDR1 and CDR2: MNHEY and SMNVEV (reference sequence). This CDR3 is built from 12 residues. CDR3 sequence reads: CASSPINSPLHF. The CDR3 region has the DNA TGTGCCAGCAGTCCGATTAATTCACCCCTCCACTTT.

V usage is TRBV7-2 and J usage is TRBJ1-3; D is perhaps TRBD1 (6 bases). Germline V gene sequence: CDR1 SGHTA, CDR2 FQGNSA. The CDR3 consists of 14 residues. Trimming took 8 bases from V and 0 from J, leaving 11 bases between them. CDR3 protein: CASARTVSGNTIYF. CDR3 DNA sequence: TGTGCCAGCGCCCGGACAGTCTCTGGAAACACCATATATTTT.

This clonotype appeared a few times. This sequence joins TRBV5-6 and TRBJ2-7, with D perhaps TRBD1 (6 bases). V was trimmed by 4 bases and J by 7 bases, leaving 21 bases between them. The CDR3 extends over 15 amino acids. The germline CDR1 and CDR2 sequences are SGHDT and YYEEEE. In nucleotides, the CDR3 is TGTGCCAGCAGCAGACTCGGACAGTCCCAACGGGAGCAGTACTTC. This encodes CASSRLGQSQREQYF.

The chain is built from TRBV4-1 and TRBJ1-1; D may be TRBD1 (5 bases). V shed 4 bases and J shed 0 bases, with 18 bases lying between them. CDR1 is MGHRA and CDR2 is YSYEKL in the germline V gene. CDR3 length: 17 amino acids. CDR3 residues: CASSLPSELGVNTEAFF. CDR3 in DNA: TGCGCCAGCAGCCTCCCAAGCGAGCTGGGGGTGAACACTGAAGCTTTCTTT.

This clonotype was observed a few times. This chain's CDR3 is CASDPTDFGEQYV. The CDR3 DNA follows: TGTGCCAGCGATCCAACAGACTTCGGCGAGCAGTACGTC. The V gene is TRBV2, the J gene TRBJ2-7; D unresolved. Germline V CDR1 and CDR2: SNHLY, FYNNEI. The CDR3 is made up of 13 amino acids. Trimming shortened V by 8 bases and J by 6 bases, and 17 bases separated the two germline ends.

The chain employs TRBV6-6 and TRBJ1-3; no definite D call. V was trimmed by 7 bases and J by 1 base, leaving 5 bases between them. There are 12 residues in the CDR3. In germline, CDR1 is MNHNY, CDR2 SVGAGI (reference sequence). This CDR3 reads CASTRSGNTIYF. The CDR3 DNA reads TGTGCCAGCACCCGATCTGGAAACACCATATATTTT.

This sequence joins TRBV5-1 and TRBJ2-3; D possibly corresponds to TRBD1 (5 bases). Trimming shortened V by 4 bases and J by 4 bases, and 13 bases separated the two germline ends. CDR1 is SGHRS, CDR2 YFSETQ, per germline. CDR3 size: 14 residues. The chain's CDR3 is CASSAASGPDTQYF. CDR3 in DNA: TGCGCCAGCAGCGCCGCCTCAGGGCCAGATACGCAGTATTTT.

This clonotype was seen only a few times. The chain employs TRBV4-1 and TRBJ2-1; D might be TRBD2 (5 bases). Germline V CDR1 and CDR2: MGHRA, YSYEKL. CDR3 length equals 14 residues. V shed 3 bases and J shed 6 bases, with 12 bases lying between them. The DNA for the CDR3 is TGCGCCAGCAGCCACTCGGGAAGAAGCAATGAGCAGTTCTTC. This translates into CASSHSGRSNEQFF.

CDR3 protein: CASTSPSDSKNIQYF. As DNA, the CDR3 is TGTGCCAGCACGTCTCCCTCGGACAGCAAAAACATTCAGTACTTC. The chain combines TRBV6-2 or TRBV6-3 with TRBJ2-4; a possible D gene is TRBD1 (6 bases). This CDR3 spans 15 amino acids. V lost 7 bases and J 3 bases, leaving 16 bases between the germline ends. From germline, CDR1 is MNHEY and CDR2 SVGEGT.

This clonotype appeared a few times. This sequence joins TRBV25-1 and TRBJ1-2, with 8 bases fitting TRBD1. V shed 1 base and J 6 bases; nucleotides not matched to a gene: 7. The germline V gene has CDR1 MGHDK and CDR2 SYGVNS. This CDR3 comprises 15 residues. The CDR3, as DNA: TGTGCCAGCAGTGAATGGGAGACAGGGGAGAATGGCTACACCTTC. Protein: CASSEWETGENGYTF.

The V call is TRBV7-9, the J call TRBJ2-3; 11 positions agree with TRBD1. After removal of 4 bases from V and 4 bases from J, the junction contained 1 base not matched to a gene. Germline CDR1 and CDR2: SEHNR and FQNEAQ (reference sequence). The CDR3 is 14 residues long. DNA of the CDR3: TGTGCCAGCAGCTCGGGACAGGGGGCAGATACGCAGTATTTT. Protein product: CASSSGQGADTQYF.

CDR3: CASSLAVNSGGAGDTQYF. The CDR3 DNA reads TGTGCCAGCAGCTTGGCCGTGAATAGCGGGGGGGCCGGAGATACGCAGTATTTT. The chain is built from TRBV5-4 and TRBJ2-3; 11 bases are shared with TRBD2. J lost 5 bases, V lost 0 bases, and 11 bases had no gene match. The CDR3 has 18 amino acids. CDR1 and CDR2 from the germline V gene are SGHNT and YYREEE (reference sequence).